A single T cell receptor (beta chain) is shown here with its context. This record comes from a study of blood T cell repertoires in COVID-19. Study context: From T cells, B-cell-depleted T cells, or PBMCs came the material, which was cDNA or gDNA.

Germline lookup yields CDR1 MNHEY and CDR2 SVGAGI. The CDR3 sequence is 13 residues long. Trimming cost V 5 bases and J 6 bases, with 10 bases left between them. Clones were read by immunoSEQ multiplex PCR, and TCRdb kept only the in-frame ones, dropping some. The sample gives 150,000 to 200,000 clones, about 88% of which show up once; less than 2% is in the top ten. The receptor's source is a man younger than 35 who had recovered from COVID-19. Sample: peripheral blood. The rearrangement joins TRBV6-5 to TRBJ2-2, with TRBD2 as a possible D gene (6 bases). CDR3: CASSPPGAGELFF. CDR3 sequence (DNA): TGTGCCAGCAGTCCCCCGGGGGCCGGGGAGCTGTTTTTT.